This is a list of T cell receptor beta chains from one sample in a study of blood T cell repertoires in COVID-19. Repertoires were generated with immunoSEQ multiplex PCR, while TCRdb's copy carries only in-frame clones and drops some. The sample consists of roughly 120,000 clones, about 83% of them appearing once. The sample comprised peripheral blood. All receptors derive from a human donor in a cohort sampled during active COVID-19. Each CDR3 is given with its conserved first and last residue. The D gene is left open where the match is weak.

CDR3 protein | CDR3 DNA | J gene | D gene | V gene
CASSIGGGAGEHPQYF | TGTGCCAGTAGTATCGGAGGTGGAGCGGGAGAGCATCCGCAGTATTTT | TRBJ2-3 | TRBD2 | TRBV19
CASSLSGPGNTIYF | TGTGCCAGCAGCTTGTCAGGGCCCGGAAACACCATATATTTT | TRBJ1-3 | - | TRBV5-5
CAIREGNLPQHF | TGTGCCATCAGAGAGGGTAACTTACCCCAGCATTTT | TRBJ1-5 | - | TRBV28
CATSRAPGGTNTGELFF | TGTGCCACCAGCAGAGCACCGGGGGGCACCAACACCGGGGAGCTGTTTTTT | TRBJ2-2 | - | TRBV15
CASSTNGDSYEQYF | TGTGCCAGCAGTACTAACGGGGACTCCTACGAGCAGTACTTC | TRBJ2-7 | - | TRBV27
CSVEAPAGGTQYF | TGCAGCGTTGAAGCCCCAGCGGGAGGGACCCAGTACTTC | TRBJ2-5 | TRBD2 | TRBV29-1
CASSPSGSETQYF | TGCGCCAGCAGCCCCAGCGGGAGTGAGACCCAGTACTTC | TRBJ2-5 | TRBD2 | TRBV4-1
CASGRLGSYEQYF | TGTGCCAGTGGGAGGCTAGGCTCCTACGAGCAGTACTTC | TRBJ2-7 | - | TRBV19
CASSKTGGPREQYF | TGTGCCAGTAGCAAAACAGGAGGGCCCAGGGAGCAGTACTTC | TRBJ2-7 | - | TRBV5-4
CASSPARLAGGGQETQYF | TGTGCCAGTAGCCCTGCCCGACTAGCGGGAGGAGGGCAAGAGACCCAGTACTTC | TRBJ2-5 | TRBD2 | TRBV19
CASGRELAGYNEQFF | TGTGCCTCGGGGAGGGAGCTAGCGGGGTACAATGAGCAGTTCTTC | TRBJ2-1 | TRBD2 | TRBV19
CASSVLIAGHSYNEQFF | TGTGCCAGCAGCGTCCTTATAGCGGGGCACTCCTACAATGAGCAGTTCTTC | TRBJ2-1 | TRBD2 | TRBV7-9
CASSGSVGGAGKTQYF | TGTGCCAGCAGTGGGTCTGTTGGGGGGGCCGGGAAGACCCAGTACTTC | TRBJ2-5 | - | TRBV2
CASSLATGEGSPLHF | TGTGCCAGCAGCTTAGCGACAGGGGAGGGTTCACCCCTCCACTTT | TRBJ1-6 | TRBD1 | TRBV7-8